The T cell receptor (beta chain) described here comes from a study of T cell changes during pregnancy in multiple sclerosis. The CDR3 has 15 residues. Trimming cost V 5 bases and J 2 bases; bases outside gene matches: 8. Looked up from germline, CDR1 is MNHEY and CDR2 is SVGAGI. Repertoires were generated with immunoSEQ multiplex PCR, while TCRdb's copy carries only in-frame clones and drops some. The sample holds 40,000 to 45,000 clones, roughly 94% seen once. The material was peripheral blood, obtained in the third trimester of pregnancy. The receptor was isolated from a female donor with multiple sclerosis, enrolled in a pregnancy study. The V call is TRBV6-5, the J call TRBJ1-1; 7 positions match TRBD1. The CDR3 DNA reads TGTGCCAGCAGTCGCCCCGGGACAGTTAACACTGAAGCTTTCTTT. Protein product: CASSRPGTVNTEAFF.